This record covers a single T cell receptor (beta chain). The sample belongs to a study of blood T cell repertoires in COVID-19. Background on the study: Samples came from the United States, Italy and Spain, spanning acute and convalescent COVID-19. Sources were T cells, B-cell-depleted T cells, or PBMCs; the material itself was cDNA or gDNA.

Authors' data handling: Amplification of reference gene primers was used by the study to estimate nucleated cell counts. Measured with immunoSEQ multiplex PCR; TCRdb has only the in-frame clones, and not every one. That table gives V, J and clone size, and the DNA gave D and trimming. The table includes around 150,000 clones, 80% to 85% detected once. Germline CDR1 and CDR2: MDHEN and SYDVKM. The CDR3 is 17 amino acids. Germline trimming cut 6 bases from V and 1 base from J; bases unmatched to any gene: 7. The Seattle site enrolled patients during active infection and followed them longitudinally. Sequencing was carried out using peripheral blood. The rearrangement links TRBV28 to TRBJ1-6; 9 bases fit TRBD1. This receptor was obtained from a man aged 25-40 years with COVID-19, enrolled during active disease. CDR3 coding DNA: TGTGCCAGCAGACCCCGACAGGGGGGGTCCTATAATTCACCCCTCCACTTT. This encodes CASRPRQGGSYNSPLHF.